This T cell receptor (beta chain) was captured in a study of T cell responses to AZD1222 COVID-19 vaccine. Broader study findings: Among spike-specific TCRs, nearly half reportedly target unmutated variant regions. Two AZD1222 administrations were followed by greater Spike-specific TCR breadth and depth. Sampled repertoires all dated from after the peak T cell response.

CDR1 and CDR2 (germline): SGHRS, YFSETQ. The CDR3 has 14 residues. V gave up 1 base and J gave up 1 base, with 8 bases separating them. Measured with immunoSEQ multiplex PCR; TCRdb has only the in-frame clones, and not every one. The repertoire consists of more than 95,000 clones, with around 92% occurring once and the leading ten covering approximately 1.5%. This clone has a single count. No antigen is known for it. The chain carries TRBV5-1 and TRBJ2-5; unclear D gene. The sample was peripheral blood, taken on day 0 of AZD1222 vaccination. This TCR was recovered from an adult in good health. The CDR3 DNA sequence: TGCGCCAGCAGCTTGTTGAGTTCCCAAGAGACCCAGTACTTC. As protein: CASSLLSSQETQYF.